This T cell receptor (beta chain) was sequenced in a study of early T cells in non-severe SARS-CoV-2 infection. This clonotype showed up just a few times. A single record per CDR3 protein comes from TCRdb applying MiXCR to the 5' RACE reads. Of some 57,000 distinct CDR3 sequences listed, 8.7% are singletons. Germline lookup yields CDR1 ENHRY and CDR2 SYGVKD. V shed 5 bases, J shed 2 bases, and the junction held 12 bases outside the gene matches. This CDR3 has 17 residues. The clonotype originates from an adult who was a healthcare worker with PCR-confirmed SARS-CoV-2 infection or an uninfected control (not recorded which). The input for sequencing was whole blood, taken at baseline. The chain has TRBV10-3 and TRBJ2-5, with 9 bases fitting TRBD2. Here the CDR3 DNA reads TGTGCCATCAGTAACCACGCTGAGCGGGGGGCTCAAGAGACCCAGTACTTC. As protein: CAISNHAERGAQETQYF.